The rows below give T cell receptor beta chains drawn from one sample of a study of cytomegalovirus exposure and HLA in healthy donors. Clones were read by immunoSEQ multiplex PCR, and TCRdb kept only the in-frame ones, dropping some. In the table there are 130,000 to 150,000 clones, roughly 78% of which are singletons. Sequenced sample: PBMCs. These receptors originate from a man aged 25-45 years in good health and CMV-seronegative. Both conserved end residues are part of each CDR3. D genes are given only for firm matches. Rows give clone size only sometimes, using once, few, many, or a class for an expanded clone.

CDR3: CASGGQGARTYNYEQYF
DNA: TGTGCCAGCGGGGGACAGGGGGCCAGAACATATAACTACGAGCAGTACTTC
J: TRBJ2-7
size: .
V: TRBV28
D: TRBD1

CDR3: CASSFSTGKSYTF
DNA: TGTGCCAGCAGCTTCTCCACGGGGAAGAGCTACACCTTC
J: TRBJ1-2
size: .
V: TRBV5-4
D: .

CDR3: CASKTGTGAKTQYF
DNA: TGTGCCAGCAAAACCGGGACAGGGGCCAAGACCCAGTACTTC
J: TRBJ2-5
size: .
V: TRBV6-6
D: TRBD1

CDR3: CASSEWRAGGTQEAFF
DNA: TGTGCCAGCAGTGAATGGCGGGCAGGGGGGACTCAAGAGGCTTTCTTT
J: TRBJ1-1
size: .
V: TRBV25-1
D: TRBD1

CDR3: CASSPTRLETSGVLPKWGYNEQFF
DNA: TGTGCCAGCTCACCAACTCGTTTAGAGACTAGCGGGGTACTCCCTAAGTGGGGTTACAATGAGCAGTTCTTC
J: TRBJ2-1
size: once
V: TRBV18
D: TRBD2

CDR3: CASSTTLLNTEAFF
DNA: TGTGCCAGCAGTACGACCCTACTAAACACTGAAGCTTTCTTT
J: TRBJ1-1
size: few
V: TRBV6-5
D: .

CDR3: CASSQDPDSRSQHF
DNA: TGCGCCAGCAGCCAAGATCCGGACAGCCGATCCCAGCATTTT
J: TRBJ1-5
size: .
V: TRBV4-1
D: .

CDR3: CAISSGQDYGYTF
DNA: TGTGCCATCAGCTCGGGACAGGACTATGGCTACACCTTC
J: TRBJ1-2
size: .
V: TRBV10-3
D: TRBD1

CDR3: CASSEEWGGGKPQHF
DNA: TGTGCCAGCAGTGAAGAGTGGGGGGGCGGGAAGCCCCAGCATTTT
J: TRBJ1-5
size: .
V: TRBV6-1
D: .

CDR3: CASSQISGNTIYF
DNA: TGTGCCAGCAGCCAGATATCTGGAAACACCATATATTTT
J: TRBJ1-3
size: .
V: TRBV5-8
D: .

CDR3: CSVAGTGELFF
DNA: TGCAGCGTCGCAGGGACCGGGGAGCTGTTTTTT
J: TRBJ2-2
size: .
V: TRBV29-1
D: .

CDR3: CASSSLTGGQETQYF
DNA: TGTGCCAGCAGCTCCCTCACCGGGGGACAAGAGACCCAGTACTTC
J: TRBJ2-5
size: .
V: TRBV5-4
D: .

CDR3: CASSVTGWSYNEQFF
DNA: TGTGCCAGCAGTGTAACAGGGTGGTCCTACAATGAGCAGTTCTTC
J: TRBJ2-1
size: .
V: TRBV27
D: .

CDR3: CVSSFPGQINQPQHF
DNA: TGTGTCAGCAGTTTCCCGGGACAGATTAATCAGCCCCAGCATTTT
J: TRBJ1-5
size: .
V: TRBV28
D: TRBD1

CDR3: CASSFHTDTQYF
DNA: TGTGCCAGCAGCTTTCACACAGATACGCAGTATTTT
J: TRBJ2-3
size: .
V: TRBV7-2
D: .

CDR3: CASSWGAYGYTF
DNA: TGTGCCAGCAGTTGGGGCGCCTATGGCTACACCTTC
J: TRBJ1-2
size: .
V: TRBV28
D: .

CDR3: CASSQEQRAFYEQYF
DNA: TGCGCCAGCAGCCAGGAGCAGCGGGCCTTCTACGAGCAGTACTTC
J: TRBJ2-7
size: few
V: TRBV4-1
D: .

CDR3: CASSVVSSGNNEQFF
DNA: TGTGCCAGCAGCGTAGTATCTAGCGGAAACAATGAGCAGTTCTTC
J: TRBJ2-1
size: .
V: TRBV9
D: TRBD2

CDR3: CASSKGQGSQETQYF
DNA: TGTGCCAGCAGCAAGGGACAGGGAAGCCAAGAGACCCAGTACTTC
J: TRBJ2-5
size: .
V: TRBV7-9
D: TRBD1

CDR3: CASSKALGLAGSTDTQYF
DNA: TGTGCCAGCAGCAAAGCGCTTGGACTAGCGGGGAGCACAGATACGCAGTATTTT
J: TRBJ2-3
size: .
V: TRBV21-1
D: .

CDR3: CASSDAGTGETEAFF
DNA: TGTGCCAGCAGTGACGCCGGGACAGGGGAGACTGAAGCTTTCTTT
J: TRBJ1-1
size: once
V: TRBV6-1
D: TRBD1

CDR3: CSVDLSSGSSDTQYF
DNA: TGCAGCGTTGATCTCTCTAGCGGGAGTTCAGATACGCAGTATTTT
J: TRBJ2-3
size: .
V: TRBV29-1
D: TRBD2

CDR3: CASSQTGQGWDTQYF
DNA: TGTGCCAGCAGCCAAACGGGACAGGGCTGGGATACGCAGTATTTT
J: TRBJ2-3
size: .
V: TRBV7-3
D: TRBD1

CDR3: CASSPMDSNGHTEAFF
DNA: TGTGCCAGCTCACCAATGGACAGTAATGGTCACACTGAAGCTTTCTTT
J: TRBJ1-1
size: few
V: TRBV18
D: .